Listed here is a single T cell receptor beta chain. Under the authors' procedure: The assay estimated nucleated cells by amplifying reference gene primers. Libraries were prepared by immunoSEQ multiplex PCR; TCRdb keeps only in-frame clonotypes and omits some of them. That table gives V, J and clone size, and the DNA gave D and trimming. Of just over 150,000 clones in the sample, roughly four fifths were seen once. This specimen comes from a study of blood T cell repertoires in COVID-19. Study as a whole: Samples representing acute and convalescent COVID-19 were sourced from the United States, Italy and Spain. The analysed material was cDNA or gDNA that came from T cells, B-cell-depleted T cells, or PBMCs.

The CDR3 totals 12 residues. From germline, CDR1 is SGHRS and CDR2 YFSETQ. Trimming shortened V by 4 bases and J by 7 bases, and 9 bases separated the two germline ends. The clonotype comes from a woman of 80 years or more with acute or convalescent COVID-19. The sequencing input was peripheral blood. The chain employs TRBV5-1 and TRBJ2-1; weak D call: TRBD1 (6 bases). CDR3 region: CASSATGNEQFF. The DNA of the CDR3 is TGCGCCAGCAGCGCAACAGGGAATGAGCAGTTCTTC.